This T cell receptor beta chain was identified in a study of CXCR3-negative and CXCR3-positive naive CD8 T cells (dated by TCRdb to about 2019). In the study overall: In total, roughly 140 million TRB reads were obtained, corresponding to roughly 1.5 +/- 0.3 million reads per library. For the TRBV-TRBJ cluster analysis, the naive subsets came from 5 donors, while the memory cells came from 3 donors. Diversity and physicochemical repertoire analyses were performed on around 10 donors pooled from two independent experiments. General study outcomes and caveats: Repertoire diversity was comparably high in both naive subsets but much lower in memory CD8+ T cells. Compared with CXCR3-negative naive cells, CXCR3-positive naive cells had TRB CDR3s with higher hydrophobicity (lower Kidera factor 4), lower energy, and higher strength and volume indices. Because surface CD5, which is linked to self-reactivity in mice, was comparable between the naive subsets, TCR interaction strength was also inferred from TRB CDR3 physicochemical properties. Similar TRBV-TRBJ usage was shown by naive CXCR3-negative and CXCR3-positive cells from the same donor, whereas distinct patterns were shown by memory cells. Freshly isolated PBMCs were used for most assays because CXCR3 expression partially decreased after cryopreservation.

As concerns this clonotype: What antigen it recognizes has not been identified.

The data were produced on a NextSeq 550. The Human TCR Profiling Kit (MiLaboratory) was used to make UMI-labeled 5' RACE TRB cDNA libraries. cDNA synthesis used the entire amount of extracted RNA, and PCR amplification then used the entire amount of cDNA produced. Libraries were prepared in parallel with an identical number of PCR cycles. In the paper's pipeline: With a requirement of at least two reads per UMI, MIGEC and MiXCR extracted about 49,000 +/- 11,000 unique UMI-labeled TRB cDNA molecules per library. On average, each library contained 40,000 +/- 10,000 functional in-frame TRB CDR3 nucleotide clonotypes without stop codons. After each sample was downsampled to 5000 UMI-labeled TRB molecules, VDJtools was used to calculate diversity metrics such as normalized Shannon-Wiener and Chao1. Clonotype-size-weighted physicochemical properties of the central five CDR3 residues (interaction energy, strength, volume and Kidera factor 4) were computed in VDJtools. TCRdb reprocessed the reads, and each CDR3 protein sequence is entered once, without DNA. The V and J calls come from TCRdb's annotation, not from the publication. The table kept for this sample lists 100,000 to 150,000 distinct CDR3 sequences. The ten largest clones capture around 0.27% of the sample.

For each CD8+ T cell subset, flow sorting was done in triplicate, and a few hundred thousand cells per subset went directly into RLT lysis buffer. To keep memory contaminants out, a stringent definition of naive CD8+ T cells was applied: CD45RO-CCR7+CD27+CD95-. Peripheral blood mononuclear cells were isolated from buffy coats by standard density gradient centrifugation. Naive CXCR3-negative and CXCR3-positive CD8+ T cells were flow-sorted on a FACSAria III. An RNeasy Mini Kit was used to extract total RNA from the sorted cells. Taken from cysteine to phenylalanine, the CDR3 has 17 residues. The DNA is unrecorded. Via the germline V gene, CDR1 is MGHRA and CDR2 YSYEKL.

Sequencing input: naive CXCR3- CD8+ T cells from blood. The intended sense of this specimen's cell subset or site label: CD45RO-CCR7+CD27+CD95- naive CD8+ T cells lacking CXCR3 (TNR3-). The chain is encoded by TRBV4-1 joined to TRBJ2-1. The clonotype originates from a human donor in good health. Some clones in this sample may be carry-over from other donors' samples. For the CDR3, the sequence is CASSQDRGESSYNEQFF.